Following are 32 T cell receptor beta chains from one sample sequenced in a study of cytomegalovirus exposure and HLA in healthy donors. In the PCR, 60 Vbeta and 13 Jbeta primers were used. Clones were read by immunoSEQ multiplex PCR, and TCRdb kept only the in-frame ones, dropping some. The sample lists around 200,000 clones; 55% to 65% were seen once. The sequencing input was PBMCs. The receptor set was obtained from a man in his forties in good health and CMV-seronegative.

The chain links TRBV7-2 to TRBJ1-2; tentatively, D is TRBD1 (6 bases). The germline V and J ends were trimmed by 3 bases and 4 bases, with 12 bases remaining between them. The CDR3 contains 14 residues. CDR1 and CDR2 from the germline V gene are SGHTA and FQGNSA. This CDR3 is CASSFPDRFYGYTF. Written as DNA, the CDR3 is TGTGCCAGCAGCTTCCCCGACAGGTTCTATGGCTACACCTTC.

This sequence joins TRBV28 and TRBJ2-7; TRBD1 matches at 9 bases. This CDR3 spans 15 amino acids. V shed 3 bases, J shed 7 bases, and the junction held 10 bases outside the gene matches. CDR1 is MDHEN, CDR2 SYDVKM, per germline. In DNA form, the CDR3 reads TGTGCCAGCAGTTTGGAGGGACAGGGCTCGGGTGAGCAGTACTTC. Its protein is CASSLEGQGSGEQYF.

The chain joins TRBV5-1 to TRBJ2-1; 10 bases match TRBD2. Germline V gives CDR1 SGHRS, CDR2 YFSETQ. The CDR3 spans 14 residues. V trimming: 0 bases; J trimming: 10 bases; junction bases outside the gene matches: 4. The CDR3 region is CASSLDLAGAEQFF. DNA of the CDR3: TGCGCCAGCAGCTTGGACCTAGCGGGGGCCGAGCAGTTCTTC. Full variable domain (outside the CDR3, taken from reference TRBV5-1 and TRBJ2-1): KAGVTQTPRYLIKTRGQQVTLSCSPISGHRSVSWYQQTPGQGLQFLFEYFSETQRNKGNFPGRFSGRQFSNSRSEMNVSTLELGDSALYLCASSLDLAGAEQFFGPGTRLTVL.

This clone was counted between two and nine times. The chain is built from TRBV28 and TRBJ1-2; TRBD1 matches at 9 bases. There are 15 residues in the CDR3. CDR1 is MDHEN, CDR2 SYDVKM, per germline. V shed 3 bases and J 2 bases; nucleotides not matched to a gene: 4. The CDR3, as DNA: TGTGCCAGCAGTTTGGCCGGGACAGGGAACTATGGCTACACCTTC. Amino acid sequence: CASSLAGTGNYGYTF.

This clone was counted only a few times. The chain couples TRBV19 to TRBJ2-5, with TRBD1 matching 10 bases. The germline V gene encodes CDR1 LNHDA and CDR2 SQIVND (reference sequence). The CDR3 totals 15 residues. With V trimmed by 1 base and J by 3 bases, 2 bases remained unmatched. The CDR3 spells CASSIAGTGEETQYF. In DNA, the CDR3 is TGTGCCAGTAGTATAGCAGGGACAGGGGAAGAGACCCAGTACTTC. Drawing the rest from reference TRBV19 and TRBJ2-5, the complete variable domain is DGGITQSPKYLFRKEGQNVTLSCEQNLNHDAMYWYRQDPGQGLRLIYYSQIVNDFQKGDIAEGYSVSREKKESFPLTVTSAQKNPTAFYLCASSIAGTGEETQYFGPGTRLLVL.

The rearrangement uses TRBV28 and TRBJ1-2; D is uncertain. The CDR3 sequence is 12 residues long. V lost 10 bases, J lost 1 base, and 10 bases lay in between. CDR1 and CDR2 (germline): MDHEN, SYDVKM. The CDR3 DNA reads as TGTGCCAACCTAGACGGTAACTATGGCTACACCTTC. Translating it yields CANLDGNYGYTF.

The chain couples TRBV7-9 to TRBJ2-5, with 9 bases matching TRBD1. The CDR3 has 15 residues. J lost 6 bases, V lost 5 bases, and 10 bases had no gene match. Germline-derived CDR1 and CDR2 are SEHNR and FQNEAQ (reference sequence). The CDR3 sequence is CASSPRTGEGKTQYF. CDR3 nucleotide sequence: TGTGCCAGCAGCCCCAGGACAGGGGAGGGAAAGACCCAGTACTTC.

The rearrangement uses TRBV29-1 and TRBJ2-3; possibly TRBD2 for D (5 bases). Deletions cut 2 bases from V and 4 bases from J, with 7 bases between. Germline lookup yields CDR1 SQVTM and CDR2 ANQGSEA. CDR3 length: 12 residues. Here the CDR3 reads CSVERDADTQYF. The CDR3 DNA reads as TGCAGCGTTGAACGGGATGCAGATACGCAGTATTTT.

The chain's CDR3 is CASSEGLAGGPGETQYF. The CDR3 nucleotides read TGTGCCAGCAGTGAAGGACTAGCGGGGGGGCCGGGAGAGACCCAGTACTTC. The rearrangement links TRBV6-1 to TRBJ2-5; the match to TRBD2 covers 14 bases. The V and J ends lost 1 base and 4 bases, in that order; junction bases with no gene match: 5. This CDR3 is 17 amino acids long. Germline V gene lookup returns CDR1 MNHNS and CDR2 SASEGT.

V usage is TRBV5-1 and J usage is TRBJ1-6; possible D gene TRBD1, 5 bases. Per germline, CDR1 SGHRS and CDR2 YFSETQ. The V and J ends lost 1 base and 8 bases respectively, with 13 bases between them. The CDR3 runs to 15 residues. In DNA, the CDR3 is TGCGCCAGCAGCTTGCGGGGGGACTGGGATTCACCCCTCCACTTT. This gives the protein CASSLRGDWDSPLHF. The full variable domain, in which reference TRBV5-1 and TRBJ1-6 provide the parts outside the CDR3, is KAGVTQTPRYLIKTRGQQVTLSCSPISGHRSVSWYQQTPGQGLQFLFEYFSETQRNKGNFPGRFSGRQFSNSRSEMNVSTLELGDSALYLCASSLRGDWDSPLHFGNGTRLTVT.

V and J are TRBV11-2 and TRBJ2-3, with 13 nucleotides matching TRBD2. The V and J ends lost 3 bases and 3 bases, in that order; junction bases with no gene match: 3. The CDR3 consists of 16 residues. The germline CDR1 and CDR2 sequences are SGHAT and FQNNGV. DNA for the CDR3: TGTGCCAGCAGCTTGGGGACTAGCGGGGAGACAGATACGCAGTATTTT. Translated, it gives CASSLGTSGETDTQYF. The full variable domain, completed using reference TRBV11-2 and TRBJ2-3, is EAGVAQSPRYKIIEKRQSVAFWCNPISGHATLYWYQQILGQGPKLLIQFQNNGVVDDSQLPKDRFSAERLKGVDSTLKIQPAKLEDSAVYLCASSLGTSGETDTQYFGPGTRLTVL.

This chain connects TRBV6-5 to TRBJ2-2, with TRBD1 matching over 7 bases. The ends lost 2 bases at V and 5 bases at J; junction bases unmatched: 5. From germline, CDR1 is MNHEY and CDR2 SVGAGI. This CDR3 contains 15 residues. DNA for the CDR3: TGTGCCAGCAGTTACGACAGGGTTAGGACCGGGGAGCTGTTTTTT. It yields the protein CASSYDRVRTGELFF.

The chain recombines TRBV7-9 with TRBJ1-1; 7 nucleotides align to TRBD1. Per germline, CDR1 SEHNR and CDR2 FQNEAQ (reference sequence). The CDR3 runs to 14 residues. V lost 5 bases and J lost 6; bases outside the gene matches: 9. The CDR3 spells CASSPRQGWAEAFF. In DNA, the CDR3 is TGTGCCAGCAGCCCGAGACAGGGTTGGGCTGAAGCTTTCTTT.

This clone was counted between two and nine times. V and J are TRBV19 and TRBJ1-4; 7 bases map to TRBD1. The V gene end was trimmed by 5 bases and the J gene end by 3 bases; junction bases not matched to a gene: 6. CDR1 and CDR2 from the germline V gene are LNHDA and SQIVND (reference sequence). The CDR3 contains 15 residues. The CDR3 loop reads CASSQNRGSNEKLFF. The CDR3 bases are TGTGCCAGTAGTCAAAACAGGGGATCTAATGAAAAACTGTTTTTT.

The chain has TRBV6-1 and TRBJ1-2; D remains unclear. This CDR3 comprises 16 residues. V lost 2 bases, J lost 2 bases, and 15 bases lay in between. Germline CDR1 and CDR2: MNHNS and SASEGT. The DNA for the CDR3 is TGTGCCAGCAGTGAAACGTATAGTTCCCCCAACTATGGCTACACCTTC. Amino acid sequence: CASSETYSSPNYGYTF.

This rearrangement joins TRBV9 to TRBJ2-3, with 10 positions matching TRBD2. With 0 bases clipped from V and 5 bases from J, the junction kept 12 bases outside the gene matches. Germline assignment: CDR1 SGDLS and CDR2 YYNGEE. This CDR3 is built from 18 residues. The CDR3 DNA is TGTGCCAGCAGCGTAGAAAGGCTAGCGGGGGCACCTGGAGATACGCAGTATTTT. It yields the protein CASSVERLAGAPGDTQYF.

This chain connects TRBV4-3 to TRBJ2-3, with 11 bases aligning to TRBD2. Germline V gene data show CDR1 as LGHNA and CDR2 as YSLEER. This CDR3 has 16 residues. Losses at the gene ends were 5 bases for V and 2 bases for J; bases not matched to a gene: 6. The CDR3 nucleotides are TGCGCCAGCAGCGCGGGACTAGCGGAATACACAGATACGCAGTATTTT. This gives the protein CASSAGLAEYTDTQYF.

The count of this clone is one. The CDR3 loop is CSINEAGASGYTF. The CDR3 nucleotides read TGCAGCATCAACGAGGCAGGGGCGTCGGGCTACACCTTC. The chain has TRBV29-1 and TRBJ1-2; possibly TRBD1 for D (6 bases). The CDR3 covers 13 residues. V was cut by 8 bases and J by 8 bases, with 21 bases left in between. Looked up from germline, CDR1 is SQVTM and CDR2 is ANQGSEA.

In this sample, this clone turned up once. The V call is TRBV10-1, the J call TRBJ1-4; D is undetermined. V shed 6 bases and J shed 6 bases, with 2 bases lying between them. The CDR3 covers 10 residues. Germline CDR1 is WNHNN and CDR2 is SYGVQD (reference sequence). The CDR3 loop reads CASSDEKLFF. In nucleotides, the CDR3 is TGCGCCAGCAGCGATGAAAAACTGTTTTTT.

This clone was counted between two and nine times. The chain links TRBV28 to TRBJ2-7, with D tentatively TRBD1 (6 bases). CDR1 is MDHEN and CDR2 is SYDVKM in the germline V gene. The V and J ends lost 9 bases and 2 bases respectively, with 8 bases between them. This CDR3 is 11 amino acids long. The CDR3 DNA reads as TGTGCCAGTACAGGGACCTACGAGCAGTACTTC. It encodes CASTGTYEQYF.

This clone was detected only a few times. The CDR3 nucleotides read TGTGCCACCCCTAGCGGGAGTTACGACACCGGGGAGCTGTTTTTT. Encoded protein: CATPSGSYDTGELFF. This chain connects TRBV6-1 to TRBJ2-2; the match to TRBD2 covers 10 bases. This CDR3 has 15 amino acids. With V trimmed by 10 bases and J by 3 bases, 8 bases remained unmatched. Germline V gene sequence: CDR1 MNHNS, CDR2 SASEGT.

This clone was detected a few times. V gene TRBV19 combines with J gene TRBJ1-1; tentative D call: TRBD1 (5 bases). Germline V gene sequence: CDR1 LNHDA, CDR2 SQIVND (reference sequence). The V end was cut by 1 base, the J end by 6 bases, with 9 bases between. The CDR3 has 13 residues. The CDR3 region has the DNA TGTGCCAGTAGTATAGCAGGGTCGGCTGAAGCTTTCTTT. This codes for CASSIAGSAEAFF.

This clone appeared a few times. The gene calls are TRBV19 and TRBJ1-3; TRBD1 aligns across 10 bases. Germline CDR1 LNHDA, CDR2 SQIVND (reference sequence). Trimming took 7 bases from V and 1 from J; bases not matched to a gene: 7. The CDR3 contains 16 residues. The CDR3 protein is CASTRDRGPSGNTIYF. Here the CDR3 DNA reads TGTGCCAGTACCCGGGACAGGGGCCCATCTGGAAACACCATATATTTT.

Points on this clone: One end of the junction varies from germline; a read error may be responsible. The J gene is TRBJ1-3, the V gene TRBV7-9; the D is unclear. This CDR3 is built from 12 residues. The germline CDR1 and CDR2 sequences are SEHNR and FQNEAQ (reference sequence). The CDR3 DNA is TGTTCCAGCAGCCCGGGTGGAAACACCATATATTTT. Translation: CSSSPGGNTIYF.

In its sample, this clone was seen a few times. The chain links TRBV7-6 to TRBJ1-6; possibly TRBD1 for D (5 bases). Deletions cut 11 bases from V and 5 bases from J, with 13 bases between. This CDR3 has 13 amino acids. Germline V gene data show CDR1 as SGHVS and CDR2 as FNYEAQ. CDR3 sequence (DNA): TGTGCCTCCTCACAGGCGCATAATTCACCCCTCCACTTT. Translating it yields CASSQAHNSPLHF. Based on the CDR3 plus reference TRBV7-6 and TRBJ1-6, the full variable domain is GAGVSQSPRYKVTKRGQDVALRCDPISGHVSLYWYRQALGQGPEFLTYFNYEAQQDKSGLPNDRFSAERPEGSISTLTIQRTEQRDSAMYRCASSQAHNSPLHFGNGTRLTVT.

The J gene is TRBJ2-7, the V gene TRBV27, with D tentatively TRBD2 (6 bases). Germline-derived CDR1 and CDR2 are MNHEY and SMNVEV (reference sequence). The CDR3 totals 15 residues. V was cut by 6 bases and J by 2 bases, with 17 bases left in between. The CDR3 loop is CASREGPRQAYEQYF. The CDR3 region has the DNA TGTGCCAGCAGGGAGGGACCCCGTCAGGCCTACGAGCAGTACTTC.

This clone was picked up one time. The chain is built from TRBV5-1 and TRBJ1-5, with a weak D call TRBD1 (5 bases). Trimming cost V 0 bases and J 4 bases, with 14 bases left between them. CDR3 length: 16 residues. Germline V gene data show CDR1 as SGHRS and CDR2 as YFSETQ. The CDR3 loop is CASSLGGGEANQPQHF. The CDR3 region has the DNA TGCGCCAGCAGCTTGGGTGGAGGGGAGGCGAATCAGCCCCAGCATTTT.

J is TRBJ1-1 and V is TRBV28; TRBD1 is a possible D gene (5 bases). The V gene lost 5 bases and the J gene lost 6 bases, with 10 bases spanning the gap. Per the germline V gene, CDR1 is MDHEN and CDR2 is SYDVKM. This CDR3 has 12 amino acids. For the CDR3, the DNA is TGTGCCAGCAGTCAAGGGGTCCCTGAAGCTTTCTTT. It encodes CASSQGVPEAFF.

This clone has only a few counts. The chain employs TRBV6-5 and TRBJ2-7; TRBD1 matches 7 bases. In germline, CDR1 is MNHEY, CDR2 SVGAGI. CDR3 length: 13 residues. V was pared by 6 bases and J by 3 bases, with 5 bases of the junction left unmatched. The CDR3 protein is CASSPRQGYEQYF. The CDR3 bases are TGTGCCAGCAGCCCACGACAGGGCTACGAGCAGTACTTC.

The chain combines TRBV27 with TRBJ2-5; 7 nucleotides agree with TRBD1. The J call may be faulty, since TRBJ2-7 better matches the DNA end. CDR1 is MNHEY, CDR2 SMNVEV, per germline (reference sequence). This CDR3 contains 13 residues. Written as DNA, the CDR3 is TGTGCCAGCACCAAGCCAGGGGGCTACGAGCAGTACTTC. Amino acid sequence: CASTKPGGYEQYF.

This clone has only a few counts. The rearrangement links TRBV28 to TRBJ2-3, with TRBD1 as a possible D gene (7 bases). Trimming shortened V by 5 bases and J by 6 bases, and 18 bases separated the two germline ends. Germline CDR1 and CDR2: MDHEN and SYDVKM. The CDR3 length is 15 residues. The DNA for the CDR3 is TGTGCCAGCAGTCGCAGGGGGGTTTGGATGGATACGCAGTATTTT. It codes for CASSRRGVWMDTQYF.

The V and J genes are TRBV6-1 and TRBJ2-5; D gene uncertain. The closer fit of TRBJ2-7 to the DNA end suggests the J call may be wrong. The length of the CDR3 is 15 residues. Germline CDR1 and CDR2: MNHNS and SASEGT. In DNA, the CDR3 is TGTGCCAGCAGTGAAGGACCGAGTCGGAACTACGAGCAGTACTTC. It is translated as CASSEGPSRNYEQYF.